What follows are 2 T cell receptor beta chains derived from one specimen sequenced in a study of Ad26.COV2.S vaccination and SARS-CoV-2 variants. Profiling relied on immunoSEQ multiplex PCR, and the TCRdb table lists in-frame clones only, not all of them. The sample carries 250,000 to 300,000 clones, 87% recorded once. Treatment of the sample: 19 received Ad26.COV2.S at low or high dose, single or two shots; roughly 5 received placebo; per-sample allocation not given. The samples were gathered on day 63 after the first injection of vaccine or placebo. This specimen consisted of peripheral blood, obtained in a trial of Ad26.COV2.S vaccine versus placebo. The receptors derive from a person aged 18-60 years who received the Ad26.COV2.S COVID-19 vaccine or a placebo.

The chain employs TRBV4-1 and TRBJ1-1; 8 positions agree with TRBD1. CDR1 is MGHRA, CDR2 YSYEKL, per germline. Trimming cost V 1 base and J 4 bases; bases outside gene matches: 8. The CDR3 has 16 residues. Here the CDR3 reads CASSQGTGKSSTEAFF. CDR3 in DNA: TGCGCCAGCAGCCAAGGGACAGGGAAGTCGAGCACTGAAGCTTTCTTT.

The chain uses TRBV10-3 and TRBJ2-1, with 10 bases lining up with TRBD2. The V and J ends lost 0 bases and 2 bases, in that order; junction bases with no gene match: 1. Germline V CDR1 and CDR2: ENHRY, SYGVKD. The CDR3 has 16 amino acids. The CDR3 DNA follows: TGTGCCATCAGTGAGTCAGCGGGGGGGCCCTACAATGAGCAGTTCTTC. Amino acid sequence: CAISESAGGPYNEQFF.